The 6 T cell receptor beta chains given below trace back to one sample, sequenced in a study of T cell responses to AZD1222 COVID-19 vaccine (dated by TCRdb to 2020 to 2023). The protocol used for the library was the immunoSEQ multiplex PCR assay. TCRdb stores this immuneACCESS table with in-frame sequences only. Part of the clones is absent; in the studies checked, under half of the shortfall reflects unresolved V genes, and no reason is known for the rest. This sample lists 150,000 to 200,000 clones; 90% to 95% were detected once. Jointly, the top ten make up roughly 5.6% of the sample. The label giving this sample's time point can be read as: about 28 days (+/-7) after the second vaccine dose. The source material was peripheral blood, sampled 28 days after the second AZD1222 dose. The receptors come from an adult who received the AZD1222 COVID-19 vaccine.

The rearrangement uses TRBV9 and TRBJ2-7; D is perhaps TRBD1 or TRBD2 (5 bases each). The CDR3 sequence is 14 residues long. The germline V gene has CDR1 SGDLS and CDR2 YYNGEE. V was trimmed by 0 bases and J by 2 bases, leaving 9 bases between them. The CDR3 DNA sequence: TGTGCCAGCAGCGTAGGGGACGGCGCCTACGAGCAGTACTTC. Amino acids: CASSVGDGAYEQYF.

The chain joins TRBV5-1 to TRBJ2-5; 7 nucleotides agree with TRBD1. This CDR3 region has 14 residues. In germline, CDR1 is SGHRS, CDR2 YFSETQ. V shed 1 base, J shed 2 bases, and the junction held 2 bases outside the gene matches. The CDR3 protein is CASSLLTGQETQYF. The CDR3, as DNA: TGCGCCAGCAGCTTGTTGACAGGGCAAGAGACCCAGTACTTC.

The chain combines TRBV7-3 with TRBJ2-3, with 9 bases aligning to TRBD2. The junction had 15 bases not matched to a gene; V was cut back by 5 bases and J by 0 bases. Germline CDR1 is SGHTA and CDR2 is FQGTGA. CDR3 length: 19 amino acids. CDR3 in amino acids: CASSPRLTSGPSSTDTQYF. CDR3 sequence (DNA): TGTGCCAGCAGCCCGAGGTTGACTAGCGGCCCCTCTAGCACAGATACGCAGTATTTT.

The V and J genes are TRBV6-5 and TRBJ1-5; D remains ambiguous. Trimming shortened V by 8 bases and J by 0 bases, and 8 bases separated the two germline ends. Germline V gene lookup returns CDR1 MNHEY and CDR2 SVGAGI. The CDR3 totals 13 residues. The CDR3 protein is CASGRNSNQPQHF. The DNA for the CDR3 is TGTGCCAGCGGCAGGAATAGCAATCAGCCCCAGCATTTT.

The rearrangement uses TRBV6-5 and TRBJ2-7; 9 nucleotides line up with TRBD2. This CDR3 spans 15 amino acids. The ends lost 0 bases at V and 2 bases at J; junction bases unmatched: 2. CDR1 and CDR2 from the germline V gene are MNHEY and SVGAGI. The CDR3 coding sequence is TGTGCCAGCAGTTACTCTGGCGGGAGGGCCTACGAGCAGTACTTC. It yields the protein CASSYSGGRAYEQYF.

V is TRBV11-2 and J is TRBJ2-1; D unclear. This CDR3 has 14 residues. The V gene's germline CDR1 is SGHAT and CDR2 FQNNGV. The germline V and J ends were trimmed by 2 bases and 9 bases, with 14 bases remaining between them. CDR3 sequence reads: CASSLISEGGEQFF. CDR3 DNA sequence: TGTGCCAGCAGCTTAATCTCCGAAGGCGGTGAGCAGTTCTTC.